This TCR beta chain derives from a study of shared clonotypes between healthy human individuals. Negatively enriched CD4+ T cells were divided by CD45RA into naive and memory. A word on this clone: Its specificity is unknown.

This CDR3 has 15 amino acids. Germline assignment: CDR1 KGHSH and CDR2 LQKENI. Trimming cost V 4 bases and J 0 bases, with 10 bases left between them. Generated by immunoSEQ multiplex PCR, the TCRdb table keeps only in-frame clones and is missing some. The table lists more than 1 million clones, about 84% of them singletons, with approximately 0.52% in the top ten. Notes on the study in general: A generally larger estimated richness was seen in naive subsets than in memory subsets.

This chain joins TRBV18 and TRBJ1-5, with TRBD1 as a possible D gene (5 bases). The specimen was memory CD4+ T cells from PBMCs. Specified subset: CD45RA-negative fraction. This TCR was recovered from a man aged 18 to 30 in good health. Some clones in this sample may be carry-over from other donors' samples. The CDR3 nucleotides are TGTGCCAGCTCACTTACAGGTAATAGCAATCAGCCCCAGCATTTT. This gives the protein CASSLTGNSNQPQHF.